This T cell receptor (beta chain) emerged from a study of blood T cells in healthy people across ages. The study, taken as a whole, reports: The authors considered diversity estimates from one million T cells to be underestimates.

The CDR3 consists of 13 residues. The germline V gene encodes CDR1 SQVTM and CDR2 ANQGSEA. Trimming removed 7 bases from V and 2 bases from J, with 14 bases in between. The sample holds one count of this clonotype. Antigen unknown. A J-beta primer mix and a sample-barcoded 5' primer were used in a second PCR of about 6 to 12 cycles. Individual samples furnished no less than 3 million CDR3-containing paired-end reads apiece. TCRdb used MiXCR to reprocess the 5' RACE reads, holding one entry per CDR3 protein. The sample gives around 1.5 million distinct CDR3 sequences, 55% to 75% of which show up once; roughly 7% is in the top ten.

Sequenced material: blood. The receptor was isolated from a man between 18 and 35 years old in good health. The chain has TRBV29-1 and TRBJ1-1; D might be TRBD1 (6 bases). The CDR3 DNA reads TGCAGCGGTCAAGGGGGGGCCAACACTGAAGCTTTCTTT. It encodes CSGQGGANTEAFF. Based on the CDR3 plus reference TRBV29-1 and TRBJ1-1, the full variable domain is SAVISQKPSRDICQRGTSLTIQCQVDSQVTMMFWYRQQPGQSLTLIATANQGSEATYESGFVIDKFPISRPNLTFSTLTVSNMSPEDSSIYLCSGQGGANTEAFFGQGTRLTVV.